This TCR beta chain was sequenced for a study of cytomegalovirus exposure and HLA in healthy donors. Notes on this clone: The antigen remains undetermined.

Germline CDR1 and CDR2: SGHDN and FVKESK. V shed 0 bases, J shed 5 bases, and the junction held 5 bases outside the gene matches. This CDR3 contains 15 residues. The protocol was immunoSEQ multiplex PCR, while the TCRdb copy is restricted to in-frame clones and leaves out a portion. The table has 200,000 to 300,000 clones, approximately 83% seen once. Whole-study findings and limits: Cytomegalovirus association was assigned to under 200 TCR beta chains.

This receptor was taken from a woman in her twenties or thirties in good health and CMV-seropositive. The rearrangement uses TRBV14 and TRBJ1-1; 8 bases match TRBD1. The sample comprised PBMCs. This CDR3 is CASSQDRGRDTEAFF. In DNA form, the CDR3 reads TGTGCCAGCAGCCAAGACAGGGGGCGAGATACTGAAGCTTTCTTT.